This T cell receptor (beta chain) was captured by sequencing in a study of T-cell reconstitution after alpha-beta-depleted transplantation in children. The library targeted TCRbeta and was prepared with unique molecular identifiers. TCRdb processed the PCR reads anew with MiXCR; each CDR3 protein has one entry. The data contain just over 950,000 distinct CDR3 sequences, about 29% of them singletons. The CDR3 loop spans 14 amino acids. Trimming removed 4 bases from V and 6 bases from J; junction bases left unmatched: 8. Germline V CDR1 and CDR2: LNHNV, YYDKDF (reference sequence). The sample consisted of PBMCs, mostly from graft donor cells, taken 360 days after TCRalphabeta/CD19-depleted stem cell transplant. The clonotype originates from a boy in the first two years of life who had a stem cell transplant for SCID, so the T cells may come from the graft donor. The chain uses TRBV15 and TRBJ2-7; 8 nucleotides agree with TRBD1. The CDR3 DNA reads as TGTGCCACCAGCAACCGGGACAGGTCCGGCGAGCAGTACTTC. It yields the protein CATSNRDRSGEQYF.